The entry below gives a single T cell receptor beta chain sequence along with its context. The target antigen is unknown. This record comes from a study of chemoradiotherapy in HPV16-positive cancers. Study at large: Candidate HPV-specific T-cell clones and common TCR motifs came from functional assays in a couple of HPV16-positive patients. Regarding the study as a whole: Functional assays defining HPV-specific T cells used only a couple of HPV16-positive patients. HPV-responsive T-cell expansion during chemoradiotherapy was linked to improved recurrence-free survival in HPV16-positive patients.

Assay used: immunoSEQ multiplex PCR; TCRdb lists only in-frame clones, some missing. The repertoire holds 9,500 to 15,000 clones, with roughly nine tenths as singletons. The CDR3 extends over 19 amino acids. Germline CDR1 LNHNV, CDR2 YYDKDF (reference sequence). The V gene lost 0 bases and the J gene lost 7 bases, with 22 bases spanning the gap. This sample comprised blood, obtained from a patient who underwent chemoradiotherapy. The sequence came from a human donor with HPV-associated anogenital cancer. This chain links TRBV15 with TRBJ1-6; the D gene is possibly TRBD1 (5 bases). DNA of the CDR3: TGTGCCACCAGCAGAGATCAGGGAATGGTGTCGGCGGGGAATTCACCCCTCCACTTT. This codes for CATSRDQGMVSAGNSPLHF.